These 28 T cell receptor beta chains share one sample of origin, sequenced in a study of response to subunit inactivated influenza vaccine. TCRdb passed the RT-PCR reads through MiXCR, listing each CDR3 protein once. The sample includes fewer than 750,000 distinct CDR3 sequences, 11% to 15% of them seen just once. The source was PBMCs from blood, collected less than 13 days after vaccination. All receptors derive from a man between 45 and 60 years old who received an inactivated influenza vaccine.

The chain is built from TRBV12-3 or TRBV12-4 and TRBJ2-5; D is possibly TRBD1 or TRBD2 (6 bases each). The V and J ends lost 5 bases and 5 bases respectively, with 12 bases between them. The CDR3 extends over 13 amino acids. The CDR3 loop reads CASSPQGLETQYF. The CDR3 coding sequence is TGTGCCAGCAGTCCACAGGGACTTGAGACCCAGTACTTC.

This chain links TRBV12-3 or TRBV12-4 with TRBJ2-7, with D uncertain. V was trimmed by 5 bases and J by 0 bases, leaving 14 bases between them. This CDR3 is built from 15 residues. CDR3 protein: CASSPDHASSYEQYF. CDR3 nucleotides: TGTGCCAGCAGTCCCGATCATGCAAGCTCCTACGAGCAGTACTTC.

V usage is TRBV20-1 and J usage is TRBJ2-3, with 9 bases aligning to TRBD1. CDR3 length: 15 residues. With V trimmed by 4 bases and J by 2 bases, 7 bases remained unmatched. Germline V CDR1 and CDR2: DFQATT, SNEGSKA (reference sequence). This CDR3 reads CSAKPGQGFTDTQYF. The CDR3 bases are TGCAGTGCTAAACCGGGACAGGGTTTCACAGATACGCAGTATTTT.

This clonotype was recorded at least ten times. The chain combines TRBV29-1 with TRBJ1-4; D is unclear. The germline V gene encodes CDR1 SQVTM and CDR2 ANQGSEA. The CDR3 runs to 13 residues. V lost 6 bases and J 1 base, leaving 9 bases between the germline ends. The CDR3 spells CSVASRTNEKLFF. In DNA form, the CDR3 reads TGCAGCGTAGCAAGCAGAACTAATGAAAAACTGTTTTTT.

V usage is TRBV11-2 and J usage is TRBJ1-4; D possibly corresponds to TRBD1 (5 bases). V gave up 0 bases and J gave up 2 bases, with 10 bases separating them. The CDR3 covers 16 residues. Germline V CDR1 and CDR2: SGHAT, FQNNGV. CDR3 in DNA: TGTGCCAGCAGCTTAGATTTTGGGGCGACTAATGAAAAACTGTTTTTT. Its translation is CASSLDFGATNEKLFF.

This clonotype was picked up a small number of times. The gene calls are TRBV5-1 and TRBJ2-3, with D perhaps being TRBD1 or TRBD2 (6 bases each). CDR1 and CDR2 from the germline V gene are SGHRS and YFSETQ. The CDR3 is 17 residues long. The V end was cut by 0 bases, the J end by 2 bases, with 16 bases between. The CDR3 coding sequence is TGCGCCAGCAGCTTGGAGGGGGACTCGACCTTCACAGATACGCAGTATTTT. Its translation: CASSLEGDSTFTDTQYF.

Only a few counts were recorded for this clonotype. The rearrangement links TRBV10-2 to TRBJ2-1; possibly TRBD2 for D (6 bases). The germline gives CDR1 WSHSY, CDR2 SAAADI. This CDR3 is 15 amino acids long. V lost 6 bases, J lost 7 bases, and 19 bases lay in between. CDR3 amino acids: CASSSQANRGNEQFF. DNA of the CDR3: TGCGCCAGCAGCTCACAGGCTAACCGGGGGAATGAGCAGTTCTTC.

This clonotype was recorded a few times. The rearrangement uses TRBV15 and TRBJ2-1, with a weak D call TRBD2 (6 bases). V gave up 2 bases and J gave up 4 bases, with 12 bases separating them. The CDR3 runs to 15 residues. Germline CDR1 reads LNHNV; CDR2 reads YYDKDF (reference sequence). The DNA of the CDR3 is TGTGCCACCAGCAGACCCGGGACTTCTTACAATGAGCAGTTCTTC. Translation gives CATSRPGTSYNEQFF. Looking up the rest from reference TRBV15 and TRBJ2-1 gives the full variable domain: DAMVIQNPRYQVTQFGKPVTLSCSQTLNHNVMYWYQQKSSQAPKLLFHYYDKDFNNEADTPDNFQSRRPNTSFCFLDIRSPGLGDTAMYLCATSRPGTSYNEQFFGPGTRLTVL.

This clonotype was picked up a small number of times. J is TRBJ1-1 and V is TRBV7-2; D gene unclear. The V gene lost 1 base and the J gene lost 4 bases, with 13 bases spanning the gap. The germline V gene has CDR1 SGHTA and CDR2 FQGNSA. This CDR3 region has 15 residues. CDR3 DNA: TGTGCCAGCAGCTTAGATCTCGTGGGAGTCACTGAAGCTTTCTTT. Translation gives CASSLDLVGVTEAFF.

In this sample, this clonotype turned up a few times. J is TRBJ2-3 and V is TRBV5-5, with a tentative D call TRBD2 (6 bases). The CDR3 extends over 15 amino acids. Germline V gene data show CDR1 as SGHKS and CDR2 as YYEKEE (reference sequence). The germline V and J ends were trimmed by 4 bases and 2 bases, with 14 bases remaining between them. The CDR3 DNA sequence: TGTGCCAGCAGCGCGGGCGGGATCTTCACAGATACGCAGTATTTT. As protein: CASSAGGIFTDTQYF. Combining the CDR3 with reference TRBV5-5 and TRBJ2-3 gives the whole variable domain DAGVTQSPTHLIKTRGQQVTLRCSPISGHKSVSWYQQVLGQGPQFIFQYYEKEERGRGNFPDRFSARQFPNYSSELNVNALLLGDSALYLCASSAGGIFTDTQYFGPGTRLTVL.

The rearrangement uses TRBV5-1 and TRBJ2-1; 11 nucleotides align to TRBD2. The CDR3 contains 15 residues. In germline, CDR1 is SGHRS, CDR2 YFSETQ. Trimming cost V 4 bases and J 4 bases; bases outside gene matches: 4. The CDR3 is CASSVPSGRYNEQFF. In DNA, the CDR3 is TGCGCCAGCAGCGTTCCTAGCGGGAGGTACAATGAGCAGTTCTTC.

V and J are TRBV28 and TRBJ2-5; D gene unclear. V was trimmed by 5 bases and J by 0 bases, leaving 7 bases between them. CDR3 length: 13 residues. Germline CDR1 is MDHEN and CDR2 is SYDVKM. The CDR3 DNA is TGTGCCAGCAGTAGTGCGAACCAAGAGACCCAGTACTTC. Amino acids: CASSSANQETQYF.

This clonotype was seen a handful of times. The gene calls are TRBV12-3 or TRBV12-4 and TRBJ2-7, with D perhaps TRBD1 (6 bases). This CDR3 comprises 14 residues. The V end lost 4 bases, the J end lost 2 bases, and 12 bases lay between the germline ends. In nucleotides, the CDR3 is TGTGCCAGCAGTTCAAACAGGGTTGCCTACGAGCAGTACTTC. Translation: CASSSNRVAYEQYF.

This chain joins TRBV6-2 or TRBV6-3 and TRBJ2-3; D not certain. The ends were cut back, 4 bases at V and 3 bases at J, with 11 bases in the middle. CDR1 is MNHEY, CDR2 SVGEGT, per germline. The CDR3 contains 14 residues. DNA for the CDR3: TGTGCCAGCAGTTTCTTTCATAGTACAGATACGCAGTATTTT. This gives the protein CASSFFHSTDTQYF.

The chain uses TRBV4-3 and TRBJ2-3, with 12 bases lining up with TRBD2. This CDR3 comprises 15 residues. The V segment lost 3 bases and the J segment 6 bases; nucleotides outside the gene matches: 4. The germline CDR1 and CDR2 sequences are LGHNA and YSLEER. The CDR3 loop reads CASSQTSGSIDTQYF. CDR3 DNA: TGCGCCAGCAGCCAGACTAGCGGGAGTATTGATACGCAGTATTTT.

The J gene is TRBJ2-7, the V gene TRBV20-1, with TRBD1 matching 8 bases. J gave up 4 bases and V 5 bases, and 7 bases lay outside the gene matches. Germline V gene data show CDR1 as DFQATT and CDR2 as SNEGSKA (reference sequence). The CDR3 covers 13 residues. CDR3 bases: TGCAGTGCTCCCGCGACAGGGGAGTACGAGCAGTACTTC. Its translation is CSAPATGEYEQYF.

This clonotype was recorded a few times. The genes are TRBV11-2 and TRBJ1-3; D is unresolved. The V end lost 1 base, the J end lost 4 bases, and 8 bases lay between the germline ends. CDR1 SGHAT and CDR2 FQNNGV come from the germline V gene. The CDR3 sequence is 14 residues long. CDR3 bases: TGTGCCAGCAGCTTAGCGGGTCCCGGAAACACCATATATTTT. Protein sequence: CASSLAGPGNTIYF.

The V call is TRBV7-1, the J call TRBJ1-5; D not resolved. TRBV7-1 is an open reading frame, and its role is uncertain. V was pared by 5 bases and J by 0 bases, with 29 bases between. The CDR3 has 21 residues. The CDR3 reads CASSAGGGGRVCMYSNQPQHF. The DNA of the CDR3 is TGTGCCAGCAGCGCCGGCGGTGGTGGTCGGGTTTGCATGTATAGCAATCAGCCCCAGCATTTT.

This clonotype appeared many times. The V gene is TRBV5-6, the J gene TRBJ2-3; TRBD1 aligns across 10 bases. Per germline, CDR1 SGHDT and CDR2 YYEEEE. The CDR3 has 16 amino acids. The V segment lost 2 bases and the J segment 6 bases; nucleotides outside the gene matches: 9. The CDR3 DNA reads as TGTGCCAGCAGCTTAAGGGGACAGGGGATGTTGGATACGCAGTATTTT. It codes for CASSLRGQGMLDTQYF.

The V and J genes are TRBV14 and TRBJ2-3; D is unresolved. V gave up 5 bases and J gave up 2 bases, with 11 bases separating them. Germline CDR1 and CDR2: SGHDN and FVKESK. CDR3 length: 14 residues. The CDR3 region has the DNA TGTGCCAGCAGCTACCGGACCATCACAGATACGCAGTATTTT. The encoded protein is CASSYRTITDTQYF.

This clonotype was seen more than once but under ten times. The chain is built from TRBV4-2 and TRBJ1-5; D not resolved. Germline V CDR1 and CDR2: LGHNA, YNFKEQ. V shed 0 bases and J shed 8 bases, with 14 bases lying between them. This CDR3 comprises 15 residues. Here the CDR3 reads CASSQDWPGEEPQHF. The CDR3 nucleotides read TGTGCCAGCAGCCAAGATTGGCCAGGAGAGGAGCCCCAGCATTTT.

In DNA form, the CDR3 reads TGTGCCAGCAGTCCCCACCCAGGACTAGCGGGTAGCAACGAGCAGTACTTC. Its protein is CASSPHPGLAGSNEQYF. The chain combines TRBV6-2 or TRBV6-3 with TRBJ2-7; 11 nucleotides agree with TRBD2. Looked up from germline, CDR1 is MNHEY and CDR2 is SVGEGT. The CDR3 sequence is 17 residues long. The junction had 14 bases not matched to a gene; V was cut back by 5 bases and J by 5 bases.

This clonotype was observed many times. The V call is TRBV3-1, the J call TRBJ2-5, with 9 bases lining up with TRBD2. This CDR3 comprises 15 residues. Germline assignment: CDR1 LGHDT and CDR2 YNNKEL (reference sequence). The junction had 5 bases not matched to a gene; V was cut back by 1 base and J by 5 bases. CDR3 in DNA: TGTGCCAGCAGCCAAGGACTAGCGGCGCGGGAGACCCAGTACTTC. Amino acids: CASSQGLAARETQYF.

This clonotype was counted a few times. The gene calls are TRBV9 and TRBJ2-1, with 10 bases lining up with TRBD2. Unmatched junction bases numbered 1, after V lost 0 bases and J lost 4 bases. The length of the CDR3 is 15 residues. Germline loops: CDR1 SGDLS, CDR2 YYNGEE. The CDR3 DNA is TGTGCCAGCAGCGTAGAGGGACTAGCGTACAATGAGCAGTTCTTC. Translation gives CASSVEGLAYNEQFF.

The chain links TRBV28 to TRBJ2-7, with D perhaps TRBD1 (5 bases). Trimming took 7 bases from V and 0 from J, leaving 16 bases between them. There are 15 residues in the CDR3. Germline CDR1 reads MDHEN; CDR2 reads SYDVKM. The CDR3 loop is CASNTDSEFSYEQYF. The CDR3 DNA reads TGTGCCAGCAACACAGACAGCGAATTCTCCTACGAGCAGTACTTC.

The chain couples TRBV7-6 to TRBJ2-5, with 8 nucleotides matching TRBD1. Germline assignment: CDR1 SGHVS and CDR2 FNYEAQ. V was pared by 3 bases and J by 7 bases, with 10 bases of the junction left unmatched. The length of the CDR3 is 15 residues. The DNA for the CDR3 is TGTGCCAGCAGCTTGGACAGGGTGGCGATAGTGACCCAGTACTTC. This translates into CASSLDRVAIVTQYF.

There are a few counts of this clonotype. The chain uses TRBV9 and TRBJ2-1; 10 bases line up with TRBD2. Germline values: CDR1 SGDLS, CDR2 YYNGEE. The junction had 4 bases not matched to a gene; V was cut back by 0 bases and J by 1 base. There are 17 residues in the CDR3. CDR3 residues: CASSVGASGSSYNEQFF. In DNA, the CDR3 is TGTGCCAGCAGCGTAGGGGCTAGCGGGAGTTCCTACAATGAGCAGTTCTTC.

This clonotype was recorded many times. The chain is built from TRBV25-1 and TRBJ2-7, with no clear D. Germline CDR1 MGHDK, CDR2 SYGVNS. The ends were cut back, 6 bases at V and 3 bases at J, with 6 bases in the middle. The CDR3 covers 11 residues. CDR3 sequence: CASSEGYEQYF. The CDR3 DNA sequence: TGTGCCAGCAGCGAAGGCTACGAGCAGTACTTC.